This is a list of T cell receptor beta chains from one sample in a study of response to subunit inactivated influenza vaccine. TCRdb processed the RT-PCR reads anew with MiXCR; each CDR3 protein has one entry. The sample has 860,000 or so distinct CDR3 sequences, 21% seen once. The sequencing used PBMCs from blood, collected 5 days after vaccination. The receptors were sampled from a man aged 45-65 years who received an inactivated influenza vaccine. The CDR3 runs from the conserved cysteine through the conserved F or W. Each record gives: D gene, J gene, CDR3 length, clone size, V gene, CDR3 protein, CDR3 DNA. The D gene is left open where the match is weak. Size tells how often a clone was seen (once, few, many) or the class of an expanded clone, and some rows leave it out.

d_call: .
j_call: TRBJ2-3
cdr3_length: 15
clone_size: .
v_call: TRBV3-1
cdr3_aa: CASGLGFSGTDTQYF
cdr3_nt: TGTGCCAGCGGCTTGGGATTCTCGGGCACAGATACGCAGTATTTT

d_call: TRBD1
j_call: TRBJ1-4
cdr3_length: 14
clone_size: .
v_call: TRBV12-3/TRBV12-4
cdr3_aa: CASSQQGQLGKLFF
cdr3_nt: TGTGCCAGCAGCCAACAGGGGCAGCTAGGAAAACTGTTTTTT

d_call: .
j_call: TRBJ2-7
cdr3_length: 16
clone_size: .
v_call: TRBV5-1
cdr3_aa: CASSPRVDTYSNEQYF
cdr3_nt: TGCGCCAGCAGCCCCCGTGTGGATACGTACTCGAACGAGCAGTACTTC

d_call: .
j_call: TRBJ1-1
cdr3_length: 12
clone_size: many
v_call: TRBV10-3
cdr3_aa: CAIREGGTEAFF
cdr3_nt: TGTGCCATCAGAGAGGGTGGCACTGAAGCTTTCTTT

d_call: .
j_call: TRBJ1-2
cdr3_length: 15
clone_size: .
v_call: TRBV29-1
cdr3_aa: CSVGPGELANYGYTF
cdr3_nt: TGCAGCGTTGGGCCGGGAGAGTTAGCTAACTATGGCTACACCTTC

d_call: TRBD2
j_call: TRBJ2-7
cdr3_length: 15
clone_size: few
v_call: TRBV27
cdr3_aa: CASSLSGGGPYEQYF
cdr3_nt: TGTGCCAGCAGTTTGTCGGGGGGGGGCCCTTACGAGCAGTACTTC

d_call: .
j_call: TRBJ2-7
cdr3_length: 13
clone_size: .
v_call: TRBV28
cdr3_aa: CASYSGLLDEQYF
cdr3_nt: TGTGCCAGCTATTCGGGACTCCTTGACGAGCAGTACTTC

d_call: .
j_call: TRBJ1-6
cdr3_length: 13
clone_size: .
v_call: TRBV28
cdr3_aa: CASSPPGGSPLHF
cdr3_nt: TGTGCCAGCAGTCCTCCCGGGGGTTCACCCCTCCACTTT

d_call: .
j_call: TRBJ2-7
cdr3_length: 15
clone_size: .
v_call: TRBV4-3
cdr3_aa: CASSQDVQGSYEQYF
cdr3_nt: TGCGCCAGCAGCCAAGATGTCCAGGGATCCTACGAGCAGTACTTC

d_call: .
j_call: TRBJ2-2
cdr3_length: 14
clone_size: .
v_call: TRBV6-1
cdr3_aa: CARDDLLNTGELFF
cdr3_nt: TGTGCCAGGGACGACCTATTGAACACCGGGGAGCTGTTTTTT

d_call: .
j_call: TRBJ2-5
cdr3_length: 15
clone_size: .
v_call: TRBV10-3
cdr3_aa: CAISEMWAGQETQYF
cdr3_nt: TGTGCCATCAGTGAGATGTGGGCAGGACAAGAGACCCAGTACTTC

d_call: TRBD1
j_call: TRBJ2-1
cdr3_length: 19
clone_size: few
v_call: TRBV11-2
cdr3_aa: CASSLPGTGRPPSYNEQFF
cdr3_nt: TGTGCCAGCAGCTTACCCGGGACAGGGAGGCCTCCCTCCTACAATGAGCAGTTCTTC

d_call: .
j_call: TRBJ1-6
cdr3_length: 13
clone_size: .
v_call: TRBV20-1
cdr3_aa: CSARGNYNSPLHF
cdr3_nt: TGCAGTGCTAGAGGGAATTATAATTCACCCCTCCACTTT

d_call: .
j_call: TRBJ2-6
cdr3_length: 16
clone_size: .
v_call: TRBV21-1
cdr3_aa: CASAGGRPSGANVLTF
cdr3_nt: TGTGCCAGCGCGGGCGGCCGACCCTCTGGGGCCAACGTCCTGACTTTC

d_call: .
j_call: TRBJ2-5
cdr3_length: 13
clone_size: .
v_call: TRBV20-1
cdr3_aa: CSALRSFQETQYF
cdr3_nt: TGCAGTGCCCTTCGCAGCTTTCAAGAGACCCAGTACTTC

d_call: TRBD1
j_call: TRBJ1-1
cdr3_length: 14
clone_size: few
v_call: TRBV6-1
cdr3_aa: CASSEYRGQAEAFF
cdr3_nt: TGTGCCAGCAGTGAATACAGGGGGCAGGCTGAAGCTTTCTTT

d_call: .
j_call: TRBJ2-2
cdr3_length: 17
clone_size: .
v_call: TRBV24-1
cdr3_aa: CATSDLGPPSNTGELFF
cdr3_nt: TGTGCCACCAGTGATTTAGGCCCCCCTTCGAACACCGGGGAGCTGTTTTTT

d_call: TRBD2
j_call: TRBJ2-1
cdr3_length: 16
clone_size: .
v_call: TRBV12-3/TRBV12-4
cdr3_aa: CASSLGVGGAYNEQFF
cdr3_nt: TGTGCCAGCAGTTTAGGCGTCGGGGGGGCGTACAATGAGCAGTTCTTC

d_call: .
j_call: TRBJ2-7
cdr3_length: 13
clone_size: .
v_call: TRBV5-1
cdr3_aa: CASSTSVGYEQYF
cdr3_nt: TGCGCCAGCAGCACATCCGTCGGCTACGAGCAGTACTTC

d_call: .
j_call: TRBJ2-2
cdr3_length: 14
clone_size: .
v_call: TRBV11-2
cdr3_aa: CASSLRHHTGELFF
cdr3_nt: TGTGCCAGCAGCTTACGACATCACACCGGGGAGCTGTTTTTT

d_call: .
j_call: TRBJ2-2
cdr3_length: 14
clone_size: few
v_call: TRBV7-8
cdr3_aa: CASGRGANTGELFF
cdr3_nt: TGTGCCAGCGGTAGGGGGGCGAACACCGGGGAGCTGTTTTTT

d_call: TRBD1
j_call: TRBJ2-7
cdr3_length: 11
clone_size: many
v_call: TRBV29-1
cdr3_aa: CSVATGAEQYF
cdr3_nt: TGCAGCGTCGCAACAGGGGCCGAGCAGTACTTC

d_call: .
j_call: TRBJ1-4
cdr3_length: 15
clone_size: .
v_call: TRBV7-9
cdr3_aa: CASSSGQWGNEKLFF
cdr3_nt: TGTGCCAGCAGCTCCGGACAGTGGGGTAATGAAAAACTGTTTTTT

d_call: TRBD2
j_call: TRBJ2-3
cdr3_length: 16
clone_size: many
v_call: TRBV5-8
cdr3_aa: CASSYPGGASTDTQYF
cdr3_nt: TGTGCCAGCAGCTACCCGGGAGGGGCGAGCACAGATACGCAGTATTTT

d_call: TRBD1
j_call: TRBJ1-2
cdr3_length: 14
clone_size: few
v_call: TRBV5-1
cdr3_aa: CASSLGQGYYGYTF
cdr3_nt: TGCGCCAGCAGCTTGGGACAGGGATACTATGGCTACACCTTC

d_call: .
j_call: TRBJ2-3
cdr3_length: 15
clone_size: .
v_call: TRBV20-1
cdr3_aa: CSARATGRGTDTQYF
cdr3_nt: TGCAGTGCTAGAGCGACAGGGAGGGGAACAGATACGCAGTATTTT

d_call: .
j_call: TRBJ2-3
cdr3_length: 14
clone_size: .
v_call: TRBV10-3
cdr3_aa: CAISEPGPLRKQYF
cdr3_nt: TGTGCCATCAGTGAACCGGGACCCCTCCGGAAGCAGTATTTT

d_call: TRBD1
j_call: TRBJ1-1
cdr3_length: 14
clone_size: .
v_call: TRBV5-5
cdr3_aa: CASSLAGTGPEAFF
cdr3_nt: TGTGCCAGCAGCTTGGCGGGGACAGGGCCTGAAGCTTTCTTT

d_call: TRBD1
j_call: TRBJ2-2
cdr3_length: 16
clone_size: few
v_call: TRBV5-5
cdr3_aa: CASSYTGQGGSGELFF
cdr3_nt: TGTGCCAGCAGCTACACGGGACAGGGTGGTTCCGGGGAGCTGTTTTTT

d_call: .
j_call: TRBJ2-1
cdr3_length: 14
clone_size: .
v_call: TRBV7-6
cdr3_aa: CASSLGPRGNEQFF
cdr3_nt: TGTGCCAGCAGCTTGGGGCCCCGTGGCAATGAGCAGTTCTTC

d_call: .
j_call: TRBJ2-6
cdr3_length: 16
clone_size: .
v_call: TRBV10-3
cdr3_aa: CAITGFLLSGANVLTF
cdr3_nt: TGTGCCATCACGGGTTTTCTGCTCTCTGGGGCCAACGTCCTGACTTTC

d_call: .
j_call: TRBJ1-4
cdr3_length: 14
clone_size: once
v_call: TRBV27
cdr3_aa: CASRLGTTNEKLFF
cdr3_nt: TGTGCCAGCAGGTTAGGGACAACTAATGAAAAACTGTTTTTT

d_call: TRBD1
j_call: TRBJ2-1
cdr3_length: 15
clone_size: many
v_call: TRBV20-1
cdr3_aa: CSANRDRAIRNEQFF
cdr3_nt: TGCAGTGCTAACCGGGACAGGGCGATTAGGAATGAGCAGTTCTTC

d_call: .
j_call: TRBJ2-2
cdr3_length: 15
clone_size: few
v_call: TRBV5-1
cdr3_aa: CASSPDPPNTGELFF
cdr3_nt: TGCGCCAGCAGCCCGGATCCACCGAACACCGGGGAGCTGTTTTTT

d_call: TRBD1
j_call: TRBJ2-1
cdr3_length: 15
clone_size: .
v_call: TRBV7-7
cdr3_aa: CASSLTGASVHEQFF
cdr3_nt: TGTGCTAGCAGCCTCACAGGGGCATCGGTACATGAGCAGTTCTTC

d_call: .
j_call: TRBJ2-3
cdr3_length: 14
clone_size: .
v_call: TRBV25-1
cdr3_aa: CASSGGTSTDTQYF
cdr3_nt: TGTGCCAGCAGTGGTGGTACCAGCACAGATACGCAGTATTTT

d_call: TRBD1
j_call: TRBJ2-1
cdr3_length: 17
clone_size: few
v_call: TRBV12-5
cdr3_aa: CASGYTGQSFSYNEQFF
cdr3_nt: TGTGCTAGTGGTTATACGGGACAGAGCTTTTCCTACAATGAGCAGTTCTTC

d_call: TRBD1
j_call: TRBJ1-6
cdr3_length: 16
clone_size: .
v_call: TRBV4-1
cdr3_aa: CASSQIQGAGGSPLHF
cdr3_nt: TGCGCCAGCAGCCAAATACAGGGGGCAGGGGGTTCACCCCTCCACTTT

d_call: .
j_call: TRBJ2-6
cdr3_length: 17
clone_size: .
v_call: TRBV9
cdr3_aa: CASSAPTGTSGANVLTF
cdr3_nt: TGTGCCAGCAGCGCACCAACAGGGACCTCTGGGGCCAACGTCCTGACTTTC

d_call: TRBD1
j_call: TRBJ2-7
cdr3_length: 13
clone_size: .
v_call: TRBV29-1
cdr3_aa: CSVTRDRAHEQYF
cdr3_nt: TGCAGCGTTACCCGGGACAGGGCCCACGAGCAGTACTTC

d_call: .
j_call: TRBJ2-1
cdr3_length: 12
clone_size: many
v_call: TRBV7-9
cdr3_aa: CASSLDPNEQFF
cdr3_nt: TGTGCCAGCAGCTTAGACCCCAATGAGCAGTTCTTC

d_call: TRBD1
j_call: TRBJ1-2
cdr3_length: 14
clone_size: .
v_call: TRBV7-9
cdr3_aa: CASSSDRGRYGYTF
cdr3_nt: TGTGCCAGCAGCTCAGACAGGGGGAGATATGGCTACACCTTC

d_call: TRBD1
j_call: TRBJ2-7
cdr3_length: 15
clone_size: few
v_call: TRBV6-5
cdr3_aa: CASSYSAGGNYEQYF
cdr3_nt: TGTGCCAGCAGTTACTCGGCAGGGGGCAACTACGAGCAGTACTTC

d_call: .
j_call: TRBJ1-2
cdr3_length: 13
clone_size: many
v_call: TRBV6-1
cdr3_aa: CASSGFRDDGYTF
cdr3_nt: TGTGCCAGCAGTGGTTTTAGGGATGATGGCTACACCTTC

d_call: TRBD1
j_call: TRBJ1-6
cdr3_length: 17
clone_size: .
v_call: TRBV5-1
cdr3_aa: CASSLRPGTGRSSPLHF
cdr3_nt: TGCGCCAGCAGCTTGAGACCCGGGACAGGGAGGAGTTCACCCCTCCACTTT

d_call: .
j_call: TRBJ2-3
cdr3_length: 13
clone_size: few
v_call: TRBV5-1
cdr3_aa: CASKQRGTDTQYF
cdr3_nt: TGCGCCAGCAAGCAGCGGGGCACAGATACGCAGTATTTT

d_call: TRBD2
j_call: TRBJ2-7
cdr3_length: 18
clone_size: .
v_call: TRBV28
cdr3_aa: CASESATSGGTRSYEQYF
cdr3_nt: TGTGCCAGCGAATCGGCGACTAGCGGGGGGACTCGCTCCTACGAGCAGTACTTC

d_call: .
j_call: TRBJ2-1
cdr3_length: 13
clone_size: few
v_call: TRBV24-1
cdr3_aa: CATSDSFRNEQFF
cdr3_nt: TGTGCCACCAGTGATTCATTTCGAAATGAGCAGTTCTTC

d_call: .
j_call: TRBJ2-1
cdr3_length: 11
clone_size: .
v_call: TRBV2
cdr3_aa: CASSESYEQFF
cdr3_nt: TGTGCCAGCAGTGAGTCCTATGAGCAGTTCTTC

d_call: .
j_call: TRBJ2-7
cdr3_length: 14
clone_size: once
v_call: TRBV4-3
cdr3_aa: CASSQGLQGKEQYF
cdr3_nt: TGCGCCAGCAGCCAGGGACTGCAGGGGAAGGAGCAGTACTTC

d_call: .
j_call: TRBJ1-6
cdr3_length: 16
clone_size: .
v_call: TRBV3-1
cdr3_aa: CASSQWESSYNSPLHF
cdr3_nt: TGTGCCAGCAGCCAATGGGAGAGCTCCTATAATTCACCCCTCCACTTT

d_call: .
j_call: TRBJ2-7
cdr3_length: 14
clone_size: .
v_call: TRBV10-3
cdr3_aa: CAISSTVSSYEQYF
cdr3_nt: TGTGCCATCAGTTCTACAGTAAGCTCCTACGAGCAGTACTTC

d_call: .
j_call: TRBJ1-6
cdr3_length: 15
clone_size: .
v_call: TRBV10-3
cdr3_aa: CAISEARDIYSPLHF
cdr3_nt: TGTGCCATCAGTGAAGCCCGGGACATTTATTCACCCCTCCACTTT

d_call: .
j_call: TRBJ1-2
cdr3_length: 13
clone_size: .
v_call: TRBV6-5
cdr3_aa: CASSFMGLNGYTF
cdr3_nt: TGTGCCAGCAGTTTCATGGGACTGAATGGCTACACCTTC

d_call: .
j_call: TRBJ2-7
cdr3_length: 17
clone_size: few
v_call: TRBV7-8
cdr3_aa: CASSLSRDFPTTYEQYF
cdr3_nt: TGTGCCAGCAGCTTGTCGCGAGACTTTCCCACTACCTACGAGCAGTACTTC

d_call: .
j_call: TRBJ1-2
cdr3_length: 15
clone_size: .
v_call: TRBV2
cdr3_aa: CASSLRRGDNYGYTF
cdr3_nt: TGTGCCAGCAGCCTACGTCGGGGGGATAACTATGGCTACACCTTC